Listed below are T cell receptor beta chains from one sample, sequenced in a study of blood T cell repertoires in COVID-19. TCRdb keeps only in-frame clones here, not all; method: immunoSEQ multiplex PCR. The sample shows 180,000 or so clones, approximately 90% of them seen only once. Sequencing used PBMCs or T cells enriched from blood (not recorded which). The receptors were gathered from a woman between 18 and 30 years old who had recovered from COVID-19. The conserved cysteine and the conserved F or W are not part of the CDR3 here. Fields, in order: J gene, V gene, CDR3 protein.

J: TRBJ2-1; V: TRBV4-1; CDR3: ASSFRANEQF
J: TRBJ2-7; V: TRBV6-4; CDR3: ASSDKRTSNEQY
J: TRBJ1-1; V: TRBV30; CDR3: ACPGTGRIEAF
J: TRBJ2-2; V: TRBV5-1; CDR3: ASSLVVRAGGLNTGELF
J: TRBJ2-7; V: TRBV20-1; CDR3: SAREGSEQY
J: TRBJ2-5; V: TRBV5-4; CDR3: ASSPRLVQETQY
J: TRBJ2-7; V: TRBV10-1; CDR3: ASSQHRAIGAYEQY
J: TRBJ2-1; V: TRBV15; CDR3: ATSIQREFNEQF
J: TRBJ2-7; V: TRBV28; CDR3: ASSLPPGQGLGLGEQY
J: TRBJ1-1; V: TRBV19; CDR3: ASRVRGDTEAF
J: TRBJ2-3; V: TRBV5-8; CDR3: ASSLGARQGRHTDTQY
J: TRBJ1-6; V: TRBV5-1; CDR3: ASSLISRTGWEHSPLH
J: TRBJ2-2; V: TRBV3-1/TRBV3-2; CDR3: ASSQASGTGELF
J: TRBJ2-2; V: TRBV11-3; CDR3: ASSVNSLGELF
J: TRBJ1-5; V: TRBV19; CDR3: ASSIVEPSGEQPQH
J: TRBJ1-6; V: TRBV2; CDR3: ASSEAGGVNSPLH
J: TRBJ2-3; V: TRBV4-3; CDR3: ASSQDLVRASLRTDTQY
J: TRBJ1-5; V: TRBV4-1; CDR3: ASSQDRGLLWPQH
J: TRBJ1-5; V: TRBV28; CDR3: ASRASNQPQH
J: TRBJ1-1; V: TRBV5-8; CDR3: ASRRLIEAF
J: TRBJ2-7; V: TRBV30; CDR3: AWSVDRDSDEQY
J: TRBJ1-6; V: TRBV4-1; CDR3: ASSTGGNNSPLH
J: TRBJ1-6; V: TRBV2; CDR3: ASRDPFGQVYNSPLH
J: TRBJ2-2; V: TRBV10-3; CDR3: AISEVRTDRPGELF
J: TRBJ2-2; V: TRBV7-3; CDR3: ASSLRGQDTGELF
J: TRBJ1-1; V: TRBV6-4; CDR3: ASSDSRDSPGTEAF
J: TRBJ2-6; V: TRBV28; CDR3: ASQGSGANVLT
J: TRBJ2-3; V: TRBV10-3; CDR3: AISRLAISTDTQY
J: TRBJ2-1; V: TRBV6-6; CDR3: ASSLATVNEQF
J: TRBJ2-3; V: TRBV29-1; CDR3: SVEGDRTSTDTQY
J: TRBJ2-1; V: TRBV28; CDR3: ASSSGQGSSYNEQF
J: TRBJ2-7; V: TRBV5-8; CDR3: ASSLTSGSLLVEQY
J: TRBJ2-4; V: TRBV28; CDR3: ASSFMRNIQY
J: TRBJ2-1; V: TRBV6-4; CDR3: ASGTGGNNEQF
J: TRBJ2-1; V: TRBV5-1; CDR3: ASSLGLAGFDEQF
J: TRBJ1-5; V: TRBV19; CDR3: ASSIRGSGSNQPQH
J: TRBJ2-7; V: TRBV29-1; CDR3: SVHPTGTGPSEQY
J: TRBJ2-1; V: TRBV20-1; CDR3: SARLYNEQF
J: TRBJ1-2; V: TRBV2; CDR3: ASSETAGNYGYT
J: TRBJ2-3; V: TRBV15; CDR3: ATSSAWGGYYPDTQY
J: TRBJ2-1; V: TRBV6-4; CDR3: ASGPGLAGPGGF
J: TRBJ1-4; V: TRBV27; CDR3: ASSLLKPPNEKLF
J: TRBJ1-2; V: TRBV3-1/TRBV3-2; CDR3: ASSQGGRGPYGYT
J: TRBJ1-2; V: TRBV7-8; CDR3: ASSPPGGHLYGYT
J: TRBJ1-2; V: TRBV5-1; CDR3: ASSPSRGRNANYGYT
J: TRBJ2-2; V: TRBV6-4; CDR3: ASRGLAGGTGELF
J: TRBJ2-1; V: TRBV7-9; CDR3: AGILSGRSEQF
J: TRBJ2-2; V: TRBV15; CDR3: ATSTGQTVFMNTGELF
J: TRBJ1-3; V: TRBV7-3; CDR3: ASRIRVLRNTIY
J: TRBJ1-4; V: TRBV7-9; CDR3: ASSTGTGLYEKLF
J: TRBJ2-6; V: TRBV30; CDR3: AWGTGGSGANVLT
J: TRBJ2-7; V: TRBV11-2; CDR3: ASSRRSGSSYEQY
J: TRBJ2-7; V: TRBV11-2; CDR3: ASSLRGYRPYEQY
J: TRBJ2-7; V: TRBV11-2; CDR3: ASAPSGRAPSPSYEQY